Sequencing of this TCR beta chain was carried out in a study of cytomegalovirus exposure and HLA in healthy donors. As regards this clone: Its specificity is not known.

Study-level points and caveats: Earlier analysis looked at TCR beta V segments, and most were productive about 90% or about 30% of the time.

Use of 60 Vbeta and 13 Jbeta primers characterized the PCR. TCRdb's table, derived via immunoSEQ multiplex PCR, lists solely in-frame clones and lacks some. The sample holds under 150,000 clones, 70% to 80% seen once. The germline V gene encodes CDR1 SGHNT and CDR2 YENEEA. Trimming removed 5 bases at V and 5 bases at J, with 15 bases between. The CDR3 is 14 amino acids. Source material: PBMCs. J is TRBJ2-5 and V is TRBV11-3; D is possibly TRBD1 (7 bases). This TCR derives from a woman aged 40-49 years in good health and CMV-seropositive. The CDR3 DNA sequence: TGTGCCAGCAGCGGTCAGACAGGGAGGGAGACCCAGTACTTC. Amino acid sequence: CASSGQTGRETQYF. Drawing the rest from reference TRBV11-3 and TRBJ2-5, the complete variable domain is EAGVVQSPRYKIIEKKQPVAFWCNPISGHNTLYWYLQNLGQGPELLIRYENEEAVDDSQLPKDRFSAERLKGVDSTLKIQPAELGDSAVYLCASSGQTGRETQYFGPGTRLLVL.